Sequencing of this T cell receptor (beta chain) was carried out in a study of shared clonotypes between healthy human individuals (dated by TCRdb to 2018 to 2020). A note on the overall study: A couple of women and a few men aged 18 to 49 years were included in the cohort. Per donor, three plates each were used for CD4 naive and CD4 memory, two for CD8 naive, and one for CD8 memory. Blood TCR repertoires of roughly 5 healthy adults were deeply sequenced to estimate repertoire size and the extent of clonotype sharing between individuals. Per donor, leukapheresis produced somewhere between about 0.85 and 8.9 billion PBMCs. Different laboratories and diverse techniques were used to prepare libraries and sequence TCR repertoires, to increase sequencing depth and limit assay-specific biases. Paper-wide results and their limitations: Higher generation probabilities were observed for clonotypes shared by all four sorted-subset donors than for non-shared clonotypes. Estimated clonotype richness was generally larger for naive than for memory subsets. About 5% of naive CD4, 3.5% of naive CD8, roughly 2.5% of memory CD4, and 0.4% of memory CD8 clonotypes were shared across several donors. Based on pairwise subsampling, the degree of clonotype sharing among donors was expected to be affected by sequencing depth. Sampling was restricted to blood, and TCR repertoires in tissues likely differ from the TCR repertoires found in blood. Incomplete sequencing was indicated by rarefaction of sorted-subset datasets, despite the large sequencing depth. The genetic and exposure-history diversity represented was limited by the small number of donors.

TCR CDR3 regions were amplified from genomic DNA by multiplex PCR using the deep immunoSEQ assay. Extracted genomic DNA from each cell subset was spread evenly across all wells of several immunoSEQ 96-well plates, with each plate serving as a replicate. For sorted subsets, each replicate PCR was loaded with about 0.2 ug genomic DNA, equivalent to roughly 30,000 T cell genomes. Purified libraries were measured with a Qubit 3.0 fluorometer, size-checked on a Bioanalyzer 2100, and measured again with the KAPA Library Quantification kit. Every immunoSEQ 96-well plate was sequenced on a dedicated single-read 150-cycle Illumina NextSeq 550 flow cell. On the study's bioinformatics: Because only junctional sequences without quality scores were contained in the immunoSEQ output, filtering matching that applied to full-length reads could not be performed. To assign V/J genes and CDR3, sequences were annotated using PyIR, a Python wrapper for IgBLAST v1.9, with IMGT germline references. Any read was removed if the V/J assignment was weak (E-value above 1e-6), the CDR3 was missing, or the read contained stop codons, out-of-frame junctions, or ambiguous translated residues. V3J clonotypes were defined by identical inferred V gene, J gene, and CDR3 amino acid sequence. Percentage overlap between repertoires was computed as shared unique clonotypes divided by the size of the smaller repertoire. Three approaches were used to assess repertoire richness: RTK rarefaction, the Chao1 estimator, and Recon v2.1 estimates of unobserved clonotypes. Generation probabilities for all TCRbeta clonotypes obtained by the gDNA method from a handful of donors were computed using OLGA. Drawn from immuneACCESS, this table holds only the in-frame rearrangements with V and J called that TCRdb kept. Clones are partly lost; checked studies trace under half to an unresolved V gene and leave the rest unexplained. The V and J calls and clone size were taken over from that table, and D and trimming were inferred from the DNA. Here the sample has over a million clones; roughly 70% occur a single time. The top ten clones comprise 1.5% of the sample.

This clone appeared once. No cognate antigen has been identified for it. Per-nucleotide qualities are absent, and no much larger clonotype sits a single base away. The CDR3 runs 11 residues from the cysteine to the phenylalanine. The read is trimmed to its CDR3 DNA, 33 bases read in frame from base 1. Trimming at the junction amounts to 2 bases on V and 10 bases on J, and the germline ends lie 6 bases apart. Based on the germline V gene, the CDR1 and CDR2 sequences are SGHTA and FQGNSA. The donors were healthy, HIV-negative adults with no recently reported acute infections or vaccinations. Only Caucasian adults living in Nashville, Tennessee, USA were represented among the donors. CD4+ T cells were enriched by magnetic negative selection; naive cells were then positively selected on CD45RA, and the negative fraction formed the memory subset. Blood was collected by leukapheresis, and PBMCs were isolated by Ficoll-Histopaque density gradient centrifugation and then cryopreserved in liquid nitrogen vapor phase. Purity and quantity of every magnetically sorted T cell population were checked by analytical flow cytometry. Genomic DNA was isolated from every sorted fraction and measured by UV absorbance on a Nanodrop 2000c.

Sequenced sample: memory CD4+ T cells sorted from blood. The cell subset or site label corresponds to: CD45RA-negative fraction. This TCR derives from a man aged 18 to 30 in good health. The rearranged segments are TRBV7-2 and TRBJ2-1, with TRBD1 perhaps the D gene, on 6 matching bases. The CDR3 protein: CASSLRGEQFF. The bases are TGTGCCAGCAGCTTAAGGGGGGAGCAGTTCTTC.